The next 32 T cell receptor beta chains were all read from a single sample in a study of control samples from healthy donors and cancer patients. Libraries were prepared by immunoSEQ multiplex PCR; TCRdb keeps only in-frame clonotypes and omits some of them. The table has tens of thousands of clones, roughly 82% seen once. The sample was PBMCs. The receptors here all came from a man between 60 and 70 years old with head and neck cancer.

This clone was recorded only once. This chain connects TRBV5-4 to TRBJ1-6, with D hard to call. The CDR3 is 13 amino acids. V gave up 4 bases and J gave up 8 bases, with 10 bases separating them. In germline, CDR1 is SGHNT, CDR2 YYREEE (reference sequence). CDR3 residues: CASSVTEDSPLHF. As DNA, the CDR3 is TGTGCCAGCAGCGTTACAGAGGATTCACCCCTCCACTTT. Full variable domain (remainder filled in from reference TRBV5-4 and TRBJ1-6): ETGVTQSPTHLIKTRGQQVTLRCSSQSGHNTVSWYQQALGQGPQFIFQYYREEENGRGNFPPRFSGLQFPNYSSELNVNALELDDSALYLCASSVTEDSPLHFGNGTRLTVT.

The chain employs TRBV13 and TRBJ2-1, with no clear D. The V gene lost 5 bases and the J gene lost 5 bases, with 10 bases spanning the gap. CDR3 length equals 13 residues. Germline loops: CDR1 PRHDT, CDR2 FYEKMQ (reference sequence). CDR3 residues: CASSKLSHNEQFF. As DNA, the CDR3 is TGTGCCAGCAGCAAACTTTCGCACAATGAGCAGTTCTTC.

The gene calls are TRBV24-1 and TRBJ2-3; the D gene is possibly TRBD2 (6 bases). V shed 10 bases and J shed 4 bases, with 23 bases lying between them. The CDR3 spans 16 residues. Germline CDR1 is KGHDR and CDR2 is SFDVKD. This chain's CDR3 is CATAGGTQAEADTQYF. DNA for the CDR3: TGTGCCACTGCCGGCGGGACCCAGGCTGAGGCAGATACGCAGTATTTT.

This chain joins TRBV6-5 and TRBJ1-3; D gene uncertain. CDR1 and CDR2 from the germline V gene are MNHEY and SVGAGI. The CDR3 is made up of 15 amino acids. Trimming pared 0 bases from V and 0 bases from J, leaving 6 bases between. The CDR3 reads CASSYSGGSGNTIYF. CDR3 coding DNA: TGTGCCAGCAGTTACTCAGGAGGCTCTGGAAACACCATATATTTT.

The chain employs TRBV11-2 and TRBJ2-5, with 13 bases matching TRBD2. The junction had 8 bases not matched to a gene; V was cut back by 1 base and J by 6 bases. CDR1 is SGHAT and CDR2 is FQNNGV in the germline V gene. This CDR3 comprises 17 residues. The CDR3 DNA sequence: TGTGCCAGCAGCTTAGGGGGACTAGCGGGGCGCACGAAGACCCAGTACTTC. It codes for CASSLGGLAGRTKTQYF.

The chain uses TRBV12-3 or TRBV12-4 and TRBJ1-1; a weak D match, TRBD1 (6 bases). The CDR3 is 13 amino acids. V lost 5 bases to trimming and J lost 1 base, with 8 bases between them. The CDR3 sequence: CASSADRNTEAFF. The DNA for the CDR3 is TGTGCCAGCAGTGCGGACAGGAACACTGAAGCTTTCTTT.

This chain uses TRBV28 with TRBJ2-7; perhaps TRBD2 as D (5 bases). This CDR3 has 15 residues. V was shortened by 7 bases and J by 5 bases, with 21 bases between the two germline ends. Germline-derived CDR1 and CDR2 are MDHEN and SYDVKM. The CDR3 DNA sequence: TGTGCCAGCACCCCGTCAGTTCGGCGAGCGGACGAGCAGTACTTC. Protein product: CASTPSVRRADEQYF.

The V call is TRBV7-9, the J call TRBJ2-3, with D possibly being TRBD1 or TRBD2 (5 bases each). CDR1 is SEHNR and CDR2 is FQNEAQ in the germline V gene (reference sequence). This CDR3 is 14 amino acids long. Trimming left V 1 base short and J 4 bases short, with 9 bases between. CDR3 residues: CASSLGRDPDTQYF. The CDR3 DNA is TGTGCCAGCAGCTTAGGCAGGGACCCAGATACGCAGTATTTT.

The chain links TRBV11-2 to TRBJ2-7; D could derive from TRBD1 or TRBD2 (5 bases each). V was shortened by 7 bases and J by 13 bases, with 20 bases between the two germline ends. The length of the CDR3 is 12 residues. CDR1 is SGHAT and CDR2 is FQNNGV in the germline V gene. The CDR3 reads CASTPFGRQSYF. DNA of the CDR3: TGTGCCAGCACCCCTTTTGGGAGACAGAGCTACTTC.

The CDR3 sequence is CASSLDRGRVSYEQYF. CDR3 DNA sequence: TGTGCCAGCAGCCTCGACAGGGGGCGCGTTTCCTACGAGCAGTACTTC. This chain connects TRBV6-2 or TRBV6-3 to TRBJ2-7; 10 bases map to TRBD1. The germline V gene encodes CDR1 MNHEY and CDR2 SVGEGT. V dropped 6 bases and J dropped 1; count of bases not matched to a gene: 9. This CDR3 is built from 16 residues.

This chain joins TRBV6-2 or TRBV6-3 and TRBJ1-1, with TRBD1 matching over 10 bases. V trimming: 6 bases; J trimming: 6 bases; junction bases outside the gene matches: 10. CDR1 is MNHEY, CDR2 SVGEGT, per germline. The CDR3 covers 15 residues. This CDR3 reads CASSRRRQGAAEAFF. The CDR3 nucleotides are TGTGCCAGCAGCCGACGACGACAGGGGGCGGCTGAAGCTTTCTTT.

The chain recombines TRBV4-1 with TRBJ1-5; D possibly corresponds to TRBD1 (5 bases). Germline assignment: CDR1 MGHRA and CDR2 YSYEKL. The CDR3 is 16 residues long. The V end lost 0 bases, the J end lost 6 bases, and 15 bases lay between the germline ends. The CDR3 sequence: CASSQDLKQGSQPQHF. CDR3 DNA: TGCGCCAGCAGCCAAGATCTTAAGCAGGGAAGTCAGCCCCAGCATTTT.

The rearrangement links TRBV19 to TRBJ2-2, with 13 bases matching TRBD2. Trimming cost V 11 bases and J 6 bases; bases outside gene matches: 6. CDR1 LNHDA and CDR2 SQIVND come from the germline V gene (reference sequence). This CDR3 has 14 residues. CDR3 sequence: CASWTSGSAGELFF. The CDR3 DNA is TGTGCCTCCTGGACTAGCGGGAGTGCCGGGGAGCTGTTTTTT. Using reference TRBV19 and TRBJ2-2 for the parts outside the CDR3, the full variable domain is DGGITQSPKYLFRKEGQNVTLSCEQNLNHDAMYWYRQDPGQGLRLIYYSQIVNDFQKGDIAEGYSVSREKKESFPLTVTSAQKNPTAFYLCASWTSGSAGELFFGEGSRLTVL.

The chain joins TRBV6-5 to TRBJ1-6; D remains ambiguous. The CDR3 has 16 residues. From germline, CDR1 is MNHEY and CDR2 SVGAGI. The V end lost 2 bases, the J end lost 8 bases, and 16 bases lay between the germline ends. The CDR3: CASSYQGPSGDSPLHF. In DNA, the CDR3 is TGTGCCAGCAGTTACCAAGGGCCGAGTGGGGATTCACCCCTCCACTTT.

The chain joins TRBV5-4 to TRBJ1-1; D unclear. Deletions cut 0 bases from V and 7 bases from J, with 16 bases between. The CDR3 covers 15 residues. In germline, CDR1 is SGHNT, CDR2 YYREEE (reference sequence). This chain's CDR3 is CASSLVNKASDEAFF. The CDR3 DNA reads TGTGCCAGCAGCTTGGTAAATAAGGCCTCTGATGAAGCTTTCTTT.

This clone was seen ten or more times. The chain links TRBV7-9 to TRBJ2-2; TRBD2 matches at 8 bases. Germline V CDR1 and CDR2: SEHNR, FQNEAQ (reference sequence). CDR3 length equals 18 residues. The junction had 13 bases not matched to a gene; V was cut back by 1 base and J by 6 bases. CDR3 protein: CASSLGVRAGALAGELFF. CDR3 sequence (DNA): TGTGCCAGCAGCTTAGGGGTCCGAGCGGGAGCATTGGCCGGGGAGCTGTTTTTT.

The rearrangement uses TRBV28 and TRBJ1-2; 10 bases line up with TRBD1. The V and J ends lost 8 bases and 7 bases, in that order; junction bases with no gene match: 10. The germline V gene encodes CDR1 MDHEN and CDR2 SYDVKM. This CDR3 has 14 amino acids. CDR3 nucleotides: TGTGCCAGCGGCCCCGGGACAGGGGTGGGTGGCTACACCTTC. Translated: CASGPGTGVGGYTF.

This chain links TRBV6-4 with TRBJ2-1; 8 positions agree with TRBD2. The CDR3 runs 13 residues. Germline values: CDR1 MRHNA, CDR2 SNTAGT. V lost 5 bases to trimming and J lost 3 bases; unmatched junction nucleotides: 0. The CDR3 bases are TGTGCCAGCAGTAGCGGGAGCTACAATGAGCAGTTCTTC. Residues: CASSSGSYNEQFF.

The chain links TRBV11-1 to TRBJ1-1, with a weak D call TRBD1 (5 bases). V dropped 5 bases and J dropped 2 bases, with 12 bases sitting between them. Germline V gene data show CDR1 as SGHAT and CDR2 as FQDESV (reference sequence). The CDR3 is 14 amino acids. CDR3 in DNA: TGTGCCAGCAGCATTGTCACAGGTAACACTGAAGCTTTCTTT. It codes for CASSIVTGNTEAFF.

This clone showed up just a few times. This rearrangement joins TRBV10-2 to TRBJ2-7; TRBD2 matches 13 bases. V was pared by 5 bases and J by 5 bases, with 6 bases of the junction left unmatched. The CDR3 consists of 15 residues. Germline CDR1 and CDR2: WSHSY and SAAADI. The CDR3 sequence is CASSSGLAGVDEQYF. In nucleotides, the CDR3 is TGCGCCAGCAGTTCCGGACTAGCGGGAGTTGACGAGCAGTACTTC.

In its sample, this clone was seen once. This chain links TRBV7-9 with TRBJ1-4; no definite D call. V dropped 3 bases and J dropped 0 bases, with 5 bases sitting between them. This CDR3 is 14 amino acids long. Per the germline V gene, CDR1 is SEHNR and CDR2 is FQNEAQ (reference sequence). CDR3 amino acids: CASSFSTTNEKLFF. In nucleotides, the CDR3 is TGTGCCAGCAGCTTCTCAACAACTAATGAAAAACTGTTTTTT. Supplemented by reference TRBV7-9 and TRBJ1-4, the full variable domain reads DTGVSQNPRHKITKRGQNVTFRCDPISEHNRLYWYRQTLGQGPEFLTYFQNEAQLEKSRLLSDRFSAERPKGSFSTLEIQRTEQGDSAMYLCASSFSTTNEKLFFGSGTQLSVL.

The chain recombines TRBV6-5 with TRBJ1-3; perhaps TRBD1 as D (6 bases). Germline V gene data show CDR1 as MNHEY and CDR2 as SVGAGI. V was cut by 10 bases and J by 0 bases, with 16 bases left in between. The CDR3 is 15 residues long. The CDR3 DNA sequence: TGTGCCATCGACCCGGGACAATTCTCTGGAAACACCATATATTTT. It codes for CAIDPGQFSGNTIYF.

The chain is built from TRBV6-5 and TRBJ2-4; TRBD2 aligns across 8 bases. The CDR3 loop spans 15 amino acids. In germline, CDR1 is MNHEY, CDR2 SVGAGI. V was clipped by 4 bases and J by 7 bases; unmatched bases: 9. In nucleotides, the CDR3 is TGTGCCAGCAGTTCACTAGCGGTGTTAGGGAACATTCAGTACTTC. Encoded protein: CASSSLAVLGNIQYF.

V is TRBV24-1 and J is TRBJ2-2, with 8 bases fitting TRBD1. Germline V gene sequence: CDR1 KGHDR, CDR2 SFDVKD. The CDR3 contains 16 residues. V shed 4 bases and J 1 base; nucleotides not matched to a gene: 4. The chain's CDR3 is CATSDRGQGNTGELFF. The CDR3 nucleotides read TGTGCCACCAGTGACCGCGGACAGGGGAACACCGGGGAGCTGTTTTTT.

CDR3 coding DNA: TGTGCCAGCAGCTCACCTACTTCGGGACGATTCTACACCTTC. Encoded protein: CASSSPTSGRFYTF. The gene calls are TRBV5-4 and TRBJ1-2; weak D call: TRBD1 (5 bases). Between the trimmed V and J ends, which lost 3 bases and 10 bases, there was a span of 19 bases. The CDR3 has 14 amino acids. Germline loops: CDR1 SGHNT, CDR2 YYREEE (reference sequence).

The chain is built from TRBV19 and TRBJ1-2, with D possibly matching TRBD1 (6 bases). The germline V and J ends were trimmed by 0 bases and 2 bases, with 16 bases remaining between them. This CDR3 has 17 residues. CDR1 LNHDA and CDR2 SQIVND come from the germline V gene (reference sequence). CDR3 coding DNA: TGTGCCAGTAGTATAGATCTGATGACAGGAGGAAACTATGGCTACACCTTC. Encoded protein: CASSIDLMTGGNYGYTF.

The chain carries TRBV28 and TRBJ1-2; D uncertain. The CDR3 contains 13 residues. V was pared by 3 bases and J by 4 bases, with 9 bases between. Germline V gene sequence: CDR1 MDHEN, CDR2 SYDVKM. The CDR3 is CASSFRVGYGYTF. In nucleotides, the CDR3 is TGTGCCAGCAGTTTCCGGGTCGGCTATGGCTACACCTTC.

The V and J genes are TRBV18 and TRBJ2-1; no reliable D call. The CDR3 has 15 amino acids. V was cut by 1 base and J by 6 bases, with 13 bases left in between. The germline V gene encodes CDR1 KGHSH and CDR2 LQKENI. CDR3 nucleotides: TGTGCCAGCTCACCACGAGTGGCCCAAAGCAATGAGCAGTTCTTC. Protein: CASSPRVAQSNEQFF.

The CDR3: CASSLGRESLSSYNEQFF. The CDR3 nucleotides read TGTGCCAGCAGCTTAGGGCGGGAGTCGTTGAGCTCCTACAATGAGCAGTTCTTC. The gene calls are TRBV11-3 and TRBJ2-1; 7 bases line up with TRBD2. From germline, CDR1 is SGHNT and CDR2 YENEEA. The J segment lost 0 bases and the V segment lost 1 base, leaving 9 bases of the junction unmatched. The CDR3 contains 18 residues.

This chain uses TRBV7-2 with TRBJ2-7; no clear D. V gave up 7 bases and J gave up 3 bases, with 13 bases separating them. Germline CDR1 reads SGHTA; CDR2 reads FQGNSA. The CDR3 is 13 residues long. CDR3 sequence: CASTPLVHYEQYF. In DNA form, the CDR3 reads TGTGCCAGCACCCCTCTCGTTCACTACGAGCAGTACTTC. Variable domain in full (rest from reference TRBV7-2 and TRBJ2-7): GAGVSQSPSNKVTEKGKDVELRCDPISGHTALYWYRQSLGQGLEFLIYFQGNSAPDKSGLPSDRFSAERTGGSVSTLTIQRTQQEDSAVYLCASTPLVHYEQYFGPGTRLTVT.

J is TRBJ2-1 and V is TRBV7-9; D gene uncertain. The V end lost 1 base, the J end lost 10 bases, and 11 bases lay between the germline ends. The CDR3 runs 13 residues. CDR1 is SEHNR and CDR2 is FQNEAQ in the germline V gene (reference sequence). CDR3 region: CASSLEANAEQFF. The CDR3 nucleotides are TGTGCCAGCAGCTTAGAGGCTAACGCAGAGCAGTTCTTC.

The chain is built from TRBV7-2 and TRBJ1-5, with 7 bases aligning to TRBD1. Trimming took 6 bases from V and 0 from J; bases not matched to a gene: 8. Germline V lookup: CDR1 SGHTA, CDR2 FQGNSA. CDR3 size: 16 residues. The CDR3 loop reads CASSYRGENSNQPQHF. The CDR3 DNA reads TGTGCCAGCAGTTACAGGGGCGAGAATAGCAATCAGCCCCAGCATTTT.